This passage covers 18 T cell receptor beta chains from one sample sequenced in a study of cytomegalovirus exposure and HLA in healthy donors. Clones were sequenced by immunoSEQ multiplex PCR, and TCRdb holds only the in-frame ones, with some missing. The top ten clones hold about 2.2% of a sample with about 150,000 clones, around 84% of them seen once. What was sequenced was PBMCs. These receptors were obtained from a human donor in good health.

The chain uses TRBV30 and TRBJ2-7; 8 nucleotides line up with TRBD1. The length of the CDR3 is 17 residues. V lost 0 bases and J lost 3; bases outside the gene matches: 13. Germline values: CDR1 GTSNPN, CDR2 SVGIG (reference sequence). CDR3 in amino acids: CAWSVAGGAAGFYEQYF. The CDR3 bases are TGTGCCTGGAGTGTCGCAGGGGGCGCGGCTGGATTCTACGAGCAGTACTTC.

This chain links TRBV28 with TRBJ1-4; 7 bases are a match to TRBD1. V was pared by 4 bases and J by 5 bases, with 7 bases of the junction left unmatched. This CDR3 spans 15 amino acids. The germline CDR1 and CDR2 sequences are MDHEN and SYDVKM. The CDR3 DNA sequence: TGTGCCAGCAGTTCTCCCGACAGGGCCAATGAAAAACTGTTTTTT. It codes for CASSSPDRANEKLFF. Full variable domain (outside the CDR3, taken from reference TRBV28 and TRBJ1-4): DVKVTQSSRYLVKRTGEKVFLECVQDMDHENMFWYRQDPGLGLRLIYFSYDVKMKEKGDIPEGYSVSREKKERFSLILESASTNQTSMYLCASSSPDRANEKLFFGSGTQLSVL.

The V call is TRBV7-6, the J call TRBJ2-1, with 7 bases that match TRBD2. CDR1 is SGHVS and CDR2 is FNYEAQ in the germline V gene. This CDR3 has 16 residues. V was pared by 1 base and J by 5 bases, with 8 bases of the junction left unmatched. CDR3 in amino acids: CASSLDAGGIHNEQFF. The CDR3 DNA reads TGTGCCAGCAGCTTAGATGCCGGGGGGATACACAATGAGCAGTTCTTC.

The genes are TRBV30 and TRBJ2-1, with D possibly being TRBD2 (6 bases). The germline V gene encodes CDR1 GTSNPN and CDR2 SVGIG (reference sequence). V lost 5 bases, J lost 1 base, and 12 bases lay in between. This CDR3 spans 14 amino acids. The CDR3 coding sequence is TGTGCCTGGGTGAGGCGGGAATCCTACAATGAGCAGTTCTTC. Protein product: CAWVRRESYNEQFF. Filled out from reference TRBV30 and TRBJ2-1, the complete variable domain reads SQTIHQWPATLVQPVGSPLSLECTVEGTSNPNLYWYRQAAGRGLQLLFYSVGIGQISSEVPQNLSASRPQDRQFILSSKKLLLSDSGFYLCAWVRRESYNEQFFGPGTRLTVL.

CDR3: CASGKNSPGLNTGELFF. In DNA form, the CDR3 reads TGTGCTAGTGGTAAAAACTCCCCGGGACTGAACACCGGGGAGCTGTTTTTT. This chain connects TRBV12-5 to TRBJ2-2; possible D gene TRBD2, 6 bases. V shed 5 bases and J shed 1 base, with 17 bases lying between them. Germline V gives CDR1 LGHNT, CDR2 FRNRAP. The CDR3 totals 17 residues.

The CDR3 DNA follows: TGTGCCAGCAGTTTTGGACTCACTGAAGCTTTCTTT. Amino acid sequence: CASSFGLTEAFF. This chain joins TRBV28 and TRBJ1-1; no definite D call. Germline V gives CDR1 MDHEN, CDR2 SYDVKM. The V and J ends lost 3 bases and 4 bases respectively, with 6 bases between them. The CDR3 has 12 amino acids.

The rearrangement links TRBV7-9 to TRBJ1-1, with D unresolved. The V gene's germline CDR1 is SEHNR and CDR2 FQNEAQ (reference sequence). V shed 3 bases and J shed 3 bases, with 5 bases lying between them. The CDR3 loop spans 12 amino acids. CDR3 residues: CASSFQDTEAFF. As DNA, the CDR3 is TGTGCCAGCAGCTTTCAGGACACTGAAGCTTTCTTT.

CDR3 protein: CASSLSPYTDTQYF. In nucleotides, the CDR3 is TGCGCCAGCAGCCTCTCTCCTTACACAGATACGCAGTATTTT. The chain has TRBV5-1 and TRBJ2-3; no definite D call. Trimming cost V 4 bases and J 2 bases, with 11 bases left between them. The CDR3 extends over 14 amino acids. Germline V gene lookup returns CDR1 SGHRS and CDR2 YFSETQ. Based on the CDR3 plus reference TRBV5-1 and TRBJ2-3, the full variable domain is KAGVTQTPRYLIKTRGQQVTLSCSPISGHRSVSWYQQTPGQGLQFLFEYFSETQRNKGNFPGRFSGRQFSNSRSEMNVSTLELGDSALYLCASSLSPYTDTQYFGPGTRLTVL.

V is TRBV28 and J is TRBJ2-6; tentatively, D is TRBD1 (7 bases). The CDR3 totals 17 residues. Trimming took off 3 bases at V and 0 bases at J, with 12 bases between the two ends. CDR1 and CDR2 (germline): MDHEN, SYDVKM. The CDR3 DNA follows: TGTGCCAGCAGTTTCGGGGGACAGTACTCTGGGGCCAACGTCCTGACTTTC. Translated, it gives CASSFGGQYSGANVLTF.

This chain uses TRBV6-4 with TRBJ2-7; 11 nucleotides align to TRBD2. Trimming cost V 10 bases and J 0 bases; bases outside gene matches: 14. Germline-derived CDR1 and CDR2 are MRHNA and SNTAGT. The CDR3 loop spans 17 amino acids. CDR3 in DNA: TGTGCCACCCCGATTCCGGGACTAGCGGACAGCTCCTACGAGCAGTACTTC. Amino acids: CATPIPGLADSSYEQYF.

A few counts support this clone. V and J are TRBV5-1 and TRBJ2-7; D possibly corresponds to TRBD1 (5 bases). Between the trimmed V and J ends, which lost 1 base and 4 bases, there was a span of 6 bases. The germline CDR1 and CDR2 sequences are SGHRS and YFSETQ. The CDR3 has 12 residues. The CDR3 region has the DNA TGCGCCAGCAGCTTGTCAGGGTACGAGCAGTACTTC. Amino acids: CASSLSGYEQYF.

V usage is TRBV7-8 and J usage is TRBJ1-4; the D is unclear. There are 14 residues in the CDR3. The V gene lost 5 bases and the J gene lost 7 bases, with 14 bases spanning the gap. Germline V CDR1 and CDR2: SGHVS, FQNEAQ. CDR3 bases: TGTGCCAGCAGCCCTCGCCGAGAGGGTGAAAAACTGTTTTTT. Amino acid sequence: CASSPRREGEKLFF.

The chain recombines TRBV7-8 with TRBJ2-7, with 10 bases aligning to TRBD2. Germline V CDR1 and CDR2: SGHVS, FQNEAQ. The ends lost 3 bases at V and 3 bases at J; junction bases unmatched: 11. This CDR3 comprises 17 residues. As DNA, the CDR3 is TGTGCCAGCAGCTTCCTAGCGGGGGCACCCACCCTCTACGAGCAGTACTTC. It specifies CASSFLAGAPTLYEQYF.

The chain joins TRBV2 to TRBJ1-5, with a weak D call TRBD1 (6 bases). CDR1 is SNHLY and CDR2 is FYNNEI in the germline V gene. V lost 5 bases and J lost 5, with 13 bases in between. The CDR3 totals 14 residues. CDR3 DNA sequence: TGTGCCAGCAGTCCTTCGGACAGCTATCAGCCCCAGCATTTT. Translated, it gives CASSPSDSYQPQHF.

The rearrangement joins TRBV2 to TRBJ2-2, with D tentatively TRBD2 (5 bases). The CDR3 length is 15 residues. Per germline, CDR1 SNHLY and CDR2 FYNNEI. V lost 6 bases to trimming and J lost 1 base, with 12 bases between them. In DNA form, the CDR3 reads TGTGCCAGCAGGAGGGAGATTATGAACACCGGGGAGCTGTTTTTT. Its protein product is CASRREIMNTGELFF. The full variable domain, with the rest looked up from reference TRBV2 and TRBJ2-2, is EPEVTQTPSHQVTQMGQEVILRCVPISNHLYFYWYRQILGQKVEFLVSFYNNEISEKSEIFDDQFSVERPDGSNFTLKIRSTKLEDSAMYFCASRREIMNTGELFFGEGSRLTVL.

The V gene is TRBV5-4, the J gene TRBJ2-5, with TRBD1 identical over 7 bases. The CDR3 is 13 residues long. The V and J ends lost 2 bases and 3 bases, in that order; junction bases with no gene match: 1. In germline, CDR1 is SGHNT, CDR2 YYREEE (reference sequence). CDR3 nucleotide sequence: TGTGCCAGCAGCTTTACAGGGGAAGAGACCCAGTACTTC. It is translated as CASSFTGEETQYF.

The chain couples TRBV6-1 to TRBJ1-5, with TRBD1 matching over 7 bases. The CDR3 is made up of 17 amino acids. V was pared by 4 bases and J by 0 bases, with 9 bases of the junction left unmatched. Germline assignment: CDR1 MNHNS and CDR2 SASEGT. The DNA of the CDR3 is TGTGCCAGCAGTGGGACGTGGACAGGCTATAGCAATCAGCCCCAGCATTTT. Translating gives CASSGTWTGYSNQPQHF.

The chain is built from TRBV10-1 and TRBJ1-2; D unclear. Trimming cost V 10 bases and J 6 bases, with 12 bases left between them. Germline values: CDR1 WNHNN, CDR2 SYGVQD (reference sequence). CDR3 length equals 11 residues. The CDR3: CAMWTGDGYTF. The CDR3 DNA is TGCGCCATGTGGACCGGGGATGGCTACACCTTC.